This T cell receptor (beta chain) derives from a study of CD4 and CD8 cells across lung adenocarcinoma regions (dated by TCRdb to 2016 to 2019). Notes on the research overall: The study examined intratumor heterogeneity of the T cell receptor repertoire by comparing tumor centers with tumor margins.

Library construction relied on PCR. TCRdb shows the sequencer as HiSeq X Ten. The public sequencing data were trimmed at Q25 with fastp and processed into clonotypes with MiXCR by TCRdb, which kept only in-frame beta chains. CDR3 protein sequences are deduplicated, and each keeps its most common genes and DNA. The sample data list 7,000 or so distinct CDR3 sequences, and around half of these were observed just once. Around 97% of the sample is held by the ten biggest clonotypes. Donors were patients with localized lung adenocarcinoma, a subtype of non-small cell lung cancer. The centers of localized lung adenocarcinomas were where the samples came from. For TCR repertoire analysis, CD8+ T cells from tumor tissue were profiled separately from CD4+ T cells. With respect to this clonotype: This receptor's antigen is unknown. No much larger clone exists at a distance of one base, and base qualities are not known.

This TCR was recovered from a male donor with lung adenocarcinoma. The CD4 and CD8 labels of this study may be unreliable. The specimen sequenced was CD8+ T cells from the center of a lung tumor. In light of the paper, this sample's cell subset or site label describes: tumor center region.

The nucleotide sequence reads TGTGCCAGCAGTGAATTGCGAGCGGACACAGATACGCAGTATTTT. Translated, it gives CASSELRADTDTQYF. The V and J genes are TRBV6-1 and TRBJ2-3; the D region possibly corresponds to TRBD2 (5 bases align). In the germline V gene, CDR1 corresponds to MNHNS and CDR2 to SASEGT. V and J are truncated by 2 bases and 2 bases respectively, leaving an intervening sequence of 11 bases. Counted from cysteine to phenylalanine, this CDR3 has 15 amino acids. Only CDR3 DNA remains: 45 bases, in frame from the first base.